What follows is one T cell receptor beta chain and its context. No antigen is known for it. This sample stems from a study of OX40 agonist ivuxolimab in advanced cancers. Study-level findings and limits: Not determined was the antigen specificity of the expanded peripheral T cells. At 0.1 to 3.0 mg/kg, clonal expansion of CD4+ and CD8+ blood T cells had occurred by week 6.

The ends lost 5 bases at V and 3 bases at J; junction bases unmatched: 10. Germline values: CDR1 SEHNR, CDR2 FQNEAQ (reference sequence). The CDR3 spans 16 residues. The assay was immunoSEQ multiplex PCR, and TCRdb's table has in-frame clones only and misses some. Counted here are around 60,000 clones, approximately 79% occurring once; the ten biggest clones make up under 13%. This chain links TRBV7-9 with TRBJ2-5; the match to TRBD2 covers 9 bases. The source material was CD4+ or CD8+ T cells sorted from blood, sampled in a trial of the OX40 agonist ivuxolimab. This clonotype originated in an adult with an advanced solid tumor such as melanoma, head and neck, liver or kidney cancer. The CDR3 nucleotides read TGTGCCAGCAGCGCCGCAGTAGCGGGAGAGGAAGAGACCCAGTACTTC. It is translated as CASSAAVAGEEETQYF.